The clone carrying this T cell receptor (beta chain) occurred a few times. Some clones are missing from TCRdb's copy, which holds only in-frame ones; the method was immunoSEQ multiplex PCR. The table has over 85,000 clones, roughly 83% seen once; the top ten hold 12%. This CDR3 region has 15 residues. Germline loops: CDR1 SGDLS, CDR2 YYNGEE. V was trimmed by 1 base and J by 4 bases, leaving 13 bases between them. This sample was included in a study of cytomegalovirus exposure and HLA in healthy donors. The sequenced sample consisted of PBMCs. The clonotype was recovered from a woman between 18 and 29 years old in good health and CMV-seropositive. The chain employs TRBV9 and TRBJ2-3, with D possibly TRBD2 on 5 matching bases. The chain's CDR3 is CASSVRGIDADTQYF. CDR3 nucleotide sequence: TGTGCCAGCAGCGTACGAGGGATCGATGCAGATACGCAGTATTTT.